These 3 T cell receptor beta chains share one sample of origin, sequenced in a study of cytomegalovirus exposure and HLA in healthy donors. Vbeta (60) and Jbeta (13) primers were used in the PCR. Some clones are missing from TCRdb's copy, which holds only in-frame ones; the method was immunoSEQ multiplex PCR. Of some 200,000 clones in the sample, 70% were seen once. Sample: PBMCs. The receptors come from a man aged 35-49 years in good health and CMV-seropositive.

The chain couples TRBV13 to TRBJ1-1, with a possible D match to TRBD1 (6 bases). Trimming removed 4 bases at V and 7 bases at J, with 16 bases between. Germline CDR1 is PRHDT and CDR2 is FYEKMQ (reference sequence). The CDR3 contains 14 residues. CDR3 nucleotide sequence: TGTGCCAGCAGCTCCCCCGACAGGACCCTTGAAGCTTTCTTT. This translates into CASSSPDRTLEAFF.

This clone was observed a few times. CDR3 region: CASSTGTGADTQYF. In DNA, the CDR3 is TGTGCCAGCAGCACCGGCACAGGGGCAGATACGCAGTATTTT. This rearrangement joins TRBV7-9 to TRBJ2-3; 7 bases line up with TRBD1. Germline CDR1 SEHNR, CDR2 FQNEAQ (reference sequence). The ends lost 5 bases at V and 4 bases at J; junction bases unmatched: 6. The CDR3 is 14 amino acids.

The CDR3 DNA reads as TGTGCCAGCAGTTCACAACGGGGGGGCCTATACGAGCAGTACTTC. The encoded protein is CASSSQRGGLYEQYF. V and J are TRBV11-2 and TRBJ2-7; 8 positions match TRBD2. The CDR3 loop spans 15 amino acids. After removal of 6 bases from V and 4 bases from J, the junction contained 11 bases not matched to a gene. CDR1 and CDR2 from the germline V gene are SGHAT and FQNNGV.